A single sample gave rise to the 27 T cell receptor beta chains below, sequenced in a study of human T cells and chemical hapten exposure. The sample's time point: patch test 1, 2 weeks after DPC sensitization. Stated treatment: therapeutic diphenylcyclopropenone sensitization with weekly scalp DPC. TCRdb reprocessed the RACE reads with MiXCR, giving one entry per CDR3 protein. In the table there are approximately 100,000 distinct CDR3 sequences, approximately 10% of which are singletons. The input for sequencing was whole blood, taken in connection with sensitization to the hapten diphenylcyclopropenone (DPC). These receptors all stem from a woman between 40 and 50 years old with alopecia areata. Some clones in this sample may be carry-over from other donors' samples.

In its sample, this clonotype was seen many times. V is TRBV6-2 or TRBV6-3 and J is TRBJ2-1; 9 bases align to TRBD2. This CDR3 region has 15 residues. Germline loops: CDR1 MNHEY, CDR2 SVGEGT. Trimming cost V 6 bases and J 4 bases; bases outside gene matches: 7. The CDR3 bases are TGTGCCAGCAGAACGGGCGGGAGGGTGTACAATGAGCAGTTCTTC. Amino acids: CASRTGGRVYNEQFF.

A word on this clonotype: With a much larger clone just one base away, this may be a read error. The V call is TRBV20-1, the J call TRBJ2-5; the match to TRBD1 covers 11 bases. The CDR3 length is 16 residues. V dropped 0 bases and J dropped 4; count of bases not matched to a gene: 7. CDR1 is DFQATT, CDR2 SNEGSKA, per germline (reference sequence). The CDR3 nucleotides are TGCAGTGCTAGAGAAGGGACAGGGGGTGGGCGAGAGACCCAGTACTTC. Residues: CSAREGTGGGRETQYF.

The chain is built from TRBV7-2 and TRBJ1-4, with D possibly matching TRBD1 (5 bases). The CDR3 extends over 19 amino acids. V lost 5 bases, J lost 0 bases, and 22 bases lay in between. Looked up from germline, CDR1 is SGHTA and CDR2 is FQGNSA. The CDR3 sequence: CASSPSVGRAFATNEKLFF. The CDR3 DNA is TGTGCCAGCAGCCCGTCGGTTGGCAGGGCATTCGCAACTAATGAAAAACTGTTTTTT.

This clonotype was counted a few times. The chain employs TRBV6-5 and TRBJ2-7, with D tentatively TRBD2 (6 bases). Trimming removed 10 bases from V and 2 bases from J, with 15 bases in between. The CDR3 contains 13 residues. CDR1 and CDR2 (germline): MNHEY, SVGAGI. Here the CDR3 DNA reads TGTGCCACCAAGGCGGGGACGGCCTACGAGCAGTACTTC. Encoded protein: CATKAGTAYEQYF.

This clonotype was recorded at least ten times. This chain connects TRBV7-2 to TRBJ2-3, with D possibly being TRBD2 (6 bases). CDR1 and CDR2 (germline): SGHTA, FQGNSA. Trimming shortened V by 0 bases and J by 0 bases, and 7 bases separated the two germline ends. The CDR3 is 15 residues long. The CDR3 protein is CASSLAGGSTDTQYF. The CDR3 DNA sequence: TGTGCCAGCAGCTTAGCGGGAGGAAGCACAGATACGCAGTATTTT.

This rearrangement joins TRBV7-9 to TRBJ1-4; TRBD1 aligns across 7 bases. CDR1 and CDR2 from the germline V gene are SEHNR and FQNEAQ (reference sequence). J was trimmed by 2 bases and V by 0 bases; bases with no gene match: 9. This CDR3 is 18 amino acids long. CDR3 in DNA: TGTGCCAGCAGCTTAGCGCACGGCAGGGGGTTGACTAATGAAAAACTGTTTTTT. Translated: CASSLAHGRGLTNEKLFF. Together with reference TRBV7-9 and TRBJ1-4, the CDR3 gives the full variable domain: DTGVSQNPRHKITKRGQNVTFRCDPISEHNRLYWYRQTLGQGPEFLTYFQNEAQLEKSRLLSDRFSAERPKGSFSTLEIQRTEQGDSAMYLCASSLAHGRGLTNEKLFFGSGTQLSVL.

The V gene is TRBV6-5, the J gene TRBJ2-3, with 16 bases aligning to TRBD2. With 5 bases clipped from V and 3 bases from J, the junction kept 8 bases outside the gene matches. The CDR3 covers 18 residues. Germline-derived CDR1 and CDR2 are MNHEY and SVGAGI. The CDR3 spells CASSRTGLAGGITDTQYF. In DNA, the CDR3 is TGTGCCAGCAGTAGGACGGGACTAGCGGGAGGGATTACAGATACGCAGTATTTT.

J is TRBJ1-1 and V is TRBV2; TRBD1 is a possible D gene (6 bases). This CDR3 is built from 16 residues. Trimming left V 8 bases short and J 5 bases short, with 24 bases between. Germline V lookup: CDR1 SNHLY, CDR2 FYNNEI. Here the CDR3 reads CASVLRGDRWLTEAFF. The CDR3 DNA reads TGTGCCAGCGTCCTCCGGGGAGACAGGTGGTTGACTGAAGCTTTCTTT.

This clonotype was recorded many times. The chain uses TRBV6-2 or TRBV6-3 and TRBJ2-3, with D maybe TRBD2 (6 bases). With 6 bases removed from V and 2 bases from J, the gap between germline ends came to 12 bases. The V gene's germline CDR1 is MNHEY and CDR2 SVGEGT. The CDR3 covers 14 residues. The CDR3 coding sequence is TGTGCCAGCAGCCCTGGACTAAACACAGATACGCAGTATTTT. This gives the protein CASSPGLNTDTQYF.

Concerning this clonotype itself: The germline gene is not matched at one end of the junction; a read error may be the cause. V is TRBV20-1 and J is TRBJ2-1; perhaps TRBD1 as D (5 bases). The V gene's germline CDR1 is DFQATT and CDR2 SNEGSKA (reference sequence). The length of the CDR3 is 10 residues. CDR3 residues: CSASQGYLVF. In DNA form, the CDR3 reads TGCAGTGCTAGTCAGGGTTATTTGGTCTTC.

This clonotype was recorded at least ten times. The chain employs TRBV10-2 and TRBJ1-5; TRBD1 might be the D (6 bases). The V gene lost 6 bases and the J gene lost 6 bases, with 9 bases spanning the gap. Germline V gene sequence: CDR1 WSHSY, CDR2 SAAADI. The CDR3 is made up of 12 amino acids. CDR3 nucleotides: TGCGCCAGCAGATTACAGGGTCAGCCCCAGCATTTT. The encoded protein is CASRLQGQPQHF.

This clonotype was counted ten times or more. The chain couples TRBV6-5 to TRBJ1-1; D might be TRBD1 (6 bases). Per germline, CDR1 MNHEY and CDR2 SVGAGI. V lost 2 bases to trimming and J lost 0 bases, with 10 bases between them. The CDR3 length is 15 residues. CDR3 nucleotide sequence: TGTGCCAGCAGTTACACGACAGGTATGAACACTGAAGCTTTCTTT. It is translated as CASSYTTGMNTEAFF.

This clonotype was seen ten or more times. The rearrangement uses TRBV20-1 and TRBJ1-6; no definite D call. The CDR3 length is 14 residues. Germline V gene lookup returns CDR1 DFQATT and CDR2 SNEGSKA (reference sequence). V shed 3 bases and J shed 4 bases, with 10 bases lying between them. In DNA, the CDR3 is TGCAGTGCTAGGCTGACACAATATAATTCACCCCTCCACTTT. It encodes CSARLTQYNSPLHF.

This chain connects TRBV5-4 to TRBJ1-3; D perhaps matches TRBD1 (5 bases). Trimming left V 0 bases short and J 2 bases short, with 6 bases between. The CDR3 is 14 amino acids. CDR1 is SGHNT, CDR2 YYREEE, per germline (reference sequence). CDR3 sequence reads: CASSLGDPGNTIYF. CDR3 sequence (DNA): TGTGCCAGCAGCTTGGGGGACCCTGGAAACACCATATATTTT. Full variable domain (remainder filled in from reference TRBV5-4 and TRBJ1-3): ETGVTQSPTHLIKTRGQQVTLRCSSQSGHNTVSWYQQALGQGPQFIFQYYREEENGRGNFPPRFSGLQFPNYSSELNVNALELDDSALYLCASSLGDPGNTIYFGEGSWLTVV.

This clonotype appeared a few times. The rearrangement links TRBV12-3 or TRBV12-4 to TRBJ2-5, with D perhaps matching TRBD1 or TRBD2 (5 bases each). The germline V and J ends were trimmed by 5 bases and 4 bases, with 20 bases remaining between them. The CDR3 consists of 16 residues. The CDR3 is CASSPAGIAQGETQYF. The CDR3 nucleotides are TGTGCCAGCAGTCCTGCCGGGATAGCGCAGGGAGAGACCCAGTACTTC.

This clonotype appeared many times. The gene calls are TRBV20-1 and TRBJ2-1; 14 bases map to TRBD2. The CDR3 contains 17 residues. V dropped 5 bases and J dropped 1; count of bases not matched to a gene: 7. Germline CDR1 reads DFQATT; CDR2 reads SNEGSKA (reference sequence). CDR3 sequence (DNA): TGCAGTGCTGAAAAAGGACTAGCGGGAGGTTCCTACAATGAGCAGTTCTTC. It yields the protein CSAEKGLAGGSYNEQFF.

In this sample, this clonotype turned up many times. V is TRBV7-3 and J is TRBJ2-5; 9 bases line up with TRBD1. The CDR3 is made up of 17 amino acids. V shed 1 base and J 1 base; nucleotides not matched to a gene: 7. Germline V gene data show CDR1 as SGHTA and CDR2 as FQGTGA. CDR3 residues: CASSLRGTGMSQETQYF. The CDR3 DNA sequence: TGTGCCAGCAGCTTAAGAGGGACAGGGATGTCCCAAGAGACCCAGTACTTC.

This chain uses TRBV7-2 with TRBJ1-3; D is possibly TRBD1 (6 bases). The CDR3 runs to 16 residues. V was trimmed by 5 bases and J by 1 base, leaving 15 bases between them. Germline V CDR1 and CDR2: SGHTA, FQGNSA. The CDR3 DNA reads as TGTGCCAGCAGCCGAGAGGCAGGGGCATCTGGAAACACCATATATTTT. Translation gives CASSREAGASGNTIYF. Full variable domain (missing parts from reference TRBV7-2 and TRBJ1-3): GAGVSQSPSNKVTEKGKDVELRCDPISGHTALYWYRQSLGQGLEFLIYFQGNSAPDKSGLPSDRFSAERTGGSVSTLTIQRTQQEDSAVYLCASSREAGASGNTIYFGEGSWLTVV.

This clonotype was counted only a few times. The chain recombines TRBV25-1 with TRBJ2-7, with D unclear. V lost 6 bases and J 3 bases, leaving 6 bases between the germline ends. The CDR3 contains 11 residues. Germline CDR1 MGHDK, CDR2 SYGVNS. Here the CDR3 DNA reads TGTGCCAGCAGATCCAACTACGAGCAGTACTTC. Its protein is CASRSNYEQYF.

The J gene is TRBJ2-2, the V gene TRBV29-1; TRBD1 matches at 8 bases. V shed 4 bases and J 4 bases; nucleotides not matched to a gene: 2. In germline, CDR1 is SQVTM, CDR2 ANQGSEA. This CDR3 has 13 residues. CDR3 nucleotides: TGCAGCGTTGTTACAGGGGGCACCGGGGAGCTGTTTTTT. Protein product: CSVVTGGTGELFF.

The table lists this clonotype with a few counts. V gene TRBV11-2 combines with J gene TRBJ1-1, with a weak D call TRBD1 (6 bases). This CDR3 is built from 12 residues. Germline lookup yields CDR1 SGHAT and CDR2 FQNNGV. V lost 5 bases to trimming and J lost 8 bases, with 12 bases between them. CDR3 amino acids: CASSRTAFEAFF. CDR3 bases: TGTGCCAGCAGCCGGACAGCCTTCGAAGCTTTCTTT.

This clonotype has more than one count but fewer than ten. This chain connects TRBV24-1 to TRBJ2-2; 7 bases align to TRBD2. Germline V gene sequence: CDR1 KGHDR, CDR2 SFDVKD. There are 17 residues in the CDR3. The ends lost 7 bases at V and 0 bases at J; junction bases unmatched: 10. The CDR3 sequence is CATRPTSWRANTGELFF. The DNA for the CDR3 is TGTGCCACCAGACCGACTAGCTGGAGGGCGAACACCGGGGAGCTGTTTTTT.

In its sample, this clonotype was seen many times. This sequence joins TRBV12-3 or TRBV12-4 and TRBJ2-1; possible D gene TRBD2, 5 bases. This CDR3 has 13 amino acids. The ends were cut back, 4 bases at V and 10 bases at J, with 14 bases in the middle. CDR3 coding DNA: TGTGCCAGCAGTTCGGACTCATCGGGGGAGCAGTTCTTC. The encoded protein is CASSSDSSGEQFF.

This clonotype was detected ten times or more. The J gene is TRBJ1-1, the V gene TRBV6-5; maybe TRBD1 (6 bases). Germline V gene lookup returns CDR1 MNHEY and CDR2 SVGAGI. Between the trimmed V and J ends, which lost 4 bases and 2 bases, there was a span of 11 bases. The length of the CDR3 is 14 residues. The DNA of the CDR3 is TGTGCCAGCAGTTCAATACAGGGTAACACTGAAGCTTTCTTT. Amino acid sequence: CASSSIQGNTEAFF.

This clonotype occurred many times. V gene TRBV7-2 combines with J gene TRBJ2-3; D uncertain. Trimming took 5 bases from V and 11 from J, leaving 14 bases between them. CDR3 length equals 12 residues. Germline V gene sequence: CDR1 SGHTA, CDR2 FQGNSA. The CDR3 region is CASSPPMLGQYF. The CDR3 DNA reads TGTGCCAGCAGCCCCCCGATGCTTGGGCAGTATTTT.

This rearrangement joins TRBV12-5 to TRBJ1-2; the D is unclear. Trimming stripped 5 bases from V and 3 bases from J, with 13 bases between. CDR3 size: 14 residues. In germline, CDR1 is LGHNT, CDR2 FRNRAP. DNA for the CDR3: TGTGCTAGTGGTCTCAAAGGACGGGACTATGGCTACACCTTC. It codes for CASGLKGRDYGYTF.

The chain employs TRBV5-1 and TRBJ1-3; D uncertain. Trimming took off 0 bases at V and 0 bases at J, with 7 bases between the two ends. The CDR3 runs to 15 residues. CDR1 and CDR2 from the germline V gene are SGHRS and YFSETQ. CDR3 sequence: CASSLGSLSGNTIYF. The CDR3, as DNA: TGCGCCAGCAGCTTGGGTAGCCTCTCTGGAAACACCATATATTTT. Using reference TRBV5-1 and TRBJ1-3 for the parts outside the CDR3, the full variable domain is KAGVTQTPRYLIKTRGQQVTLSCSPISGHRSVSWYQQTPGQGLQFLFEYFSETQRNKGNFPGRFSGRQFSNSRSEMNVSTLELGDSALYLCASSLGSLSGNTIYFGEGSWLTVV.